The clone carrying this T cell receptor beta chain was found many times. Its antigen is as yet unknown. This record comes from a study of early T cells in non-severe SARS-CoV-2 infection. Findings and limits, study-wide: The study's VDJdb matching favored anti-spike CD8 responses and missed private and CD4 specificities.

Each cDNA molecule carried a unique molecular identifier. Each CDR3 protein gets one entry after TCRdb re-called the 5' RACE reads with MiXCR. The sample includes 75,000 to 90,000 distinct CDR3 sequences, less than 8% of them seen just once. The germline V gene encodes CDR1 MGHDK and CDR2 SYGVNS. The CDR3 is 14 residues long. The V and J ends lost 3 bases and 5 bases, in that order; junction bases with no gene match: 6. V gene TRBV25-1 combines with J gene TRBJ2-5, with 7 bases aligning to TRBD1. Sequencing was done on a sample of whole blood. The clonotype was recovered from an adult who was a healthcare worker with PCR-confirmed SARS-CoV-2 infection or an uninfected control (not recorded which). CDR3 nucleotide sequence: TGTGCCAGCAGTGATCTAGGGGGCGCGGAGACCCAGTACTTC. This sequence encodes CASSDLGGAETQYF.